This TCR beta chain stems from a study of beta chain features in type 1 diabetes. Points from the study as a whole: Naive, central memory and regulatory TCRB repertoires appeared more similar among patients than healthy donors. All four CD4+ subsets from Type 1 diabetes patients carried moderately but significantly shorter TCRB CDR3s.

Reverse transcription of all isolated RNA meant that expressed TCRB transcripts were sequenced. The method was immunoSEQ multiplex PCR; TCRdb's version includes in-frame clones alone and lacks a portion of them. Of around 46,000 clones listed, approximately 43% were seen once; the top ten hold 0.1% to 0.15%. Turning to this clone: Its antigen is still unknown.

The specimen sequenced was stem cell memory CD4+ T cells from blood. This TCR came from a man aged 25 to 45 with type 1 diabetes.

The CDR3 DNA reads as TGTGCCAGCAGTTTATACTTTTACGAGCAGTACTTC. It is translated as CASSLYFYEQYF. V usage is TRBV28 and J usage is TRBJ2-7; no reliable D call. The CDR3 consists of 12 residues. V was clipped by 1 base and J by 4 bases, with 5 bases between them. CDR1 and CDR2 (germline): MDHEN, SYDVKM.